The 22 T cell receptor beta chains given below trace back to one sample, sequenced in a study of early T cells in non-severe SARS-CoV-2 infection. TCRdb fed the 5' RACE reads into MiXCR, producing one record per CDR3 protein. The table includes around 110,000 distinct CDR3 sequences, 11% detected once. Sequenced: whole blood. These receptors originate from an adult who was a healthcare worker with PCR-confirmed SARS-CoV-2 infection or an uninfected control (not recorded which).

V is TRBV16 and J is TRBJ1-5, with D tentatively TRBD1 (6 bases). This CDR3 region has 15 residues. V shed 0 bases and J shed 3 bases, with 9 bases lying between them. CDR1 is KGHSY and CDR2 is FQNENV in the germline V gene. DNA of the CDR3: TGTGCCAGCAGCCAATCGAGGGGGTCCAATCAGCCCCAGCATTTT. Translating it yields CASSQSRGSNQPQHF.

The chain carries TRBV29-1 and TRBJ2-1; D gene ambiguous. CDR1 and CDR2 (germline): SQVTM, ANQGSEA. The CDR3 runs to 14 residues. Trimming removed 8 bases from V and 1 base from J, with 15 bases in between. CDR3 protein: CSLKNMDSYNEQFF. CDR3 bases: TGCAGCCTTAAAAATATGGATTCCTACAATGAGCAGTTCTTC.

V and J are TRBV7-9 and TRBJ2-6; no reliable D call. CDR1 is SEHNR and CDR2 is FQNEAQ in the germline V gene (reference sequence). The CDR3 runs to 15 residues. V was pared by 3 bases and J by 4 bases, with 10 bases between. The CDR3 nucleotides are TGTGCCAGCAGCTTCCCGCCGTCGGGGGCCAACGTCCTGACTTTC. This codes for CASSFPPSGANVLTF.

This clonotype was seen just once. The CDR3 reads CASRRDLSYEQYF. The CDR3 DNA is TGTGCCAGCAGGAGGGACCTCTCCTACGAGCAGTACTTC. The chain is built from TRBV2 and TRBJ2-7; D possibly uses TRBD1 or TRBD2 (5 bases each). The V and J ends lost 6 bases and 0 bases respectively, with 9 bases between them. The germline CDR1 and CDR2 sequences are SNHLY and FYNNEI. The CDR3 covers 13 residues.

Ten or more counts support this clonotype. This chain links TRBV29-1 with TRBJ2-3, with TRBD2 as a possible D gene (5 bases). The CDR3 is 16 residues long. In germline, CDR1 is SQVTM, CDR2 ANQGSEA. V gave up 4 bases and J gave up 3 bases, with 20 bases separating them. The DNA for the CDR3 is TGCAGCGTTGGATCTTTGAGGGCTTTTTCGACAGATACGCAGTATTTT. Translated: CSVGSLRAFSTDTQYF.

The genes are TRBV12-3 or TRBV12-4 and TRBJ1-1; D call uncertain. V lost 6 bases, J lost 4 bases, and 12 bases lay in between. CDR3 length: 13 amino acids. DNA for the CDR3: TGTGCCAGCAGCATAAGGACGAGCACTGAAGCTTTCTTT. Amino acids: CASSIRTSTEAFF.

This clonotype was seen more than once but under ten times. This chain uses TRBV20-1 with TRBJ1-1; no firm D call. Per the germline V gene, CDR1 is DFQATT and CDR2 is SNEGSKA (reference sequence). The CDR3 consists of 13 residues. Trimming pared 0 bases from V and 3 bases from J, leaving 8 bases between. The CDR3 reads CSARDFGDTEAFF. CDR3 sequence (DNA): TGCAGTGCTAGAGATTTCGGCGACACTGAAGCTTTCTTT.

This clonotype was picked up a small number of times. The rearrangement uses TRBV4-2 and TRBJ2-1; no clear D. Germline CDR1 LGHNA, CDR2 YNFKEQ. Trimming left V 0 bases short and J 8 bases short, with 11 bases between. The CDR3 contains 14 residues. The CDR3 nucleotides read TGTGCCAGCAGCCAAGAAGTCTCTTGGGATGAGCAGTTCTTC. As protein: CASSQEVSWDEQFF.

This clonotype was observed many times. In DNA form, the CDR3 reads TGTGCCAGCAGCTCTGGGGCTTATCAGCCCCAGCATTTT. It encodes CASSSGAYQPQHF. The V gene is TRBV7-9, the J gene TRBJ1-5, with D perhaps matching TRBD1 (5 bases). Trimming pared 4 bases from V and 5 bases from J, leaving 9 bases between. The CDR3 consists of 13 residues. In germline, CDR1 is SEHNR, CDR2 FQNEAQ (reference sequence).

This clonotype was seen a few times. The chain links TRBV15 to TRBJ2-1; tentatively, D is TRBD1 (5 bases). The CDR3 extends over 13 amino acids. Germline CDR1 and CDR2: LNHNV and YYDKDF (reference sequence). Trimming pared 8 bases from V and 5 bases from J, leaving 13 bases between. CDR3: CATSQGLDNEQFF. CDR3 coding DNA: TGTGCCACCTCCCAGGGCTTGGACAATGAGCAGTTCTTC.

This chain connects TRBV29-1 to TRBJ2-1; 7 bases fit TRBD1. The germline CDR1 and CDR2 sequences are SQVTM and ANQGSEA. Losses at the gene ends were 7 bases for V and 8 bases for J; bases not matched to a gene: 11. This CDR3 is 13 amino acids long. CDR3 in DNA: TGCAGCGCCCAGAGAGGGGGCCGGGATGAGCAGTTCTTC. Translating gives CSAQRGGRDEQFF.

This clonotype was found many times. This chain joins TRBV27 and TRBJ2-7, with 12 bases fitting TRBD1. The germline CDR1 and CDR2 sequences are MNHEY and SMNVEV (reference sequence). The CDR3 is 15 residues long. Trimming cost V 0 bases and J 5 bases; bases outside gene matches: 2. In DNA, the CDR3 is TGTGCCAGCAGTTTATCTAGGGACAGGGGGCACGAGCAGTACTTC. It is translated as CASSLSRDRGHEQYF.

This chain links TRBV18 with TRBJ2-7, with a possible D match to TRBD1 (5 bases). Germline CDR1 reads KGHSH; CDR2 reads LQKENI. The V end lost 1 base, the J end lost 0 bases, and 13 bases lay between the germline ends. This CDR3 region has 16 residues. As DNA, the CDR3 is TGTGCCAGCTCACCACTTTTAGGGGAACCCTCCTACGAGCAGTACTTC. Amino acid sequence: CASSPLLGEPSYEQYF.

The chain employs TRBV29-1 and TRBJ2-4; no definite D call. Germline V CDR1 and CDR2: SQVTM, ANQGSEA. The CDR3 loop spans 11 amino acids. V dropped 6 bases and J dropped 0 bases, with 3 bases sitting between them. The CDR3 loop reads CSVLAKNIQYF. DNA for the CDR3: TGCAGCGTGTTAGCCAAAAACATTCAGTACTTC.

This clonotype appeared many times. This chain connects TRBV5-1 to TRBJ2-1; D gene uncertain. Germline CDR1 reads SGHRS; CDR2 reads YFSETQ. This CDR3 is built from 14 residues. Trimming pared 4 bases from V and 3 bases from J, leaving 11 bases between. CDR3 sequence reads: CASSHDPLYNEQFF. The CDR3 DNA follows: TGCGCCAGCAGCCACGATCCTCTCTACAATGAGCAGTTCTTC.

The sample holds many counts of this clonotype. This chain connects TRBV7-9 to TRBJ1-1; D might be TRBD1 (5 bases). V lost 6 bases to trimming and J lost 1 base, with 18 bases between them. Germline CDR1 SEHNR, CDR2 FQNEAQ (reference sequence). The CDR3 totals 16 residues. The CDR3 coding sequence is TGTGCCAGCAGACGTCAGGGAGCTATCAAGAACACTGAAGCTTTCTTT. As protein: CASRRQGAIKNTEAFF.

This clonotype was counted between two and nine times. V and J are TRBV6-6 and TRBJ1-2; D might be TRBD1 (6 bases). V was trimmed by 6 bases and J by 4 bases, leaving 9 bases between them. This CDR3 spans 12 amino acids. Germline V gives CDR1 MNHNY, CDR2 SVGAGI (reference sequence). CDR3 DNA sequence: TGTGCCAGCAGACAACAGGGCTATGGCTACACCTTC. This encodes CASRQQGYGYTF.

This clonotype has ten or more counts. The V call is TRBV2, the J call TRBJ2-7; no clear D gene. CDR3 length equals 11 residues. Germline values: CDR1 SNHLY, CDR2 FYNNEI. The ends were cut back, 6 bases at V and 7 bases at J, with 10 bases in the middle. This CDR3 reads CASRLSREQYF. The CDR3 DNA sequence: TGTGCCAGCAGACTCTCACGAGAGCAGTACTTC.

V and J are TRBV10-2 and TRBJ2-5; TRBD1 might be the D (5 bases). The germline V and J ends were trimmed by 0 bases and 4 bases, with 9 bases remaining between them. The CDR3 is 14 residues long. Looked up from germline, CDR1 is WSHSY and CDR2 is SAAADI. Here the CDR3 DNA reads TGCGCCAGCAGTGAGTCAGGGGCTGGAGAGACCCAGTACTTC. Its protein is CASSESGAGETQYF.

The rearrangement links TRBV29-1 to TRBJ2-1, with 10 bases that match TRBD2. CDR1 and CDR2 (germline): SQVTM, ANQGSEA. The V segment lost 4 bases and the J segment 9 bases; nucleotides outside the gene matches: 12. The CDR3 consists of 15 residues. In DNA form, the CDR3 reads TGCAGCGTTGGTCGGGCTAGCGGGAGTTCTGCTGAGCAGTTCTTC. Encoded protein: CSVGRASGSSAEQFF.

The sample holds many counts of this clonotype. The V gene is TRBV7-8, the J gene TRBJ2-1; D gene uncertain. The CDR3 length is 15 residues. V was pared by 2 bases and J by 4 bases, with 12 bases between. CDR1 and CDR2 (germline): SGHVS, FQNEAQ. CDR3 sequence (DNA): TGTGCCAGCAGCTTATGGACGCAGCCGTACAATGAGCAGTTCTTC. Protein: CASSLWTQPYNEQFF.

This clonotype was recorded many times. This rearrangement joins TRBV28 to TRBJ2-7; no definite D call. The ends were cut back, 3 bases at V and 1 base at J, with 13 bases in the middle. Germline CDR1 reads MDHEN; CDR2 reads SYDVKM. The length of the CDR3 is 15 residues. CDR3 in amino acids: CASSLPLTASYEQYF. The CDR3 DNA sequence: TGTGCCAGCAGTTTGCCCTTAACAGCATCCTACGAGCAGTACTTC.